Presented here are 30 T cell receptor beta chains from one specimen sequenced in a study of PD-1 blockade in classical Hodgkin lymphoma. Every patient was affected by relapse after autologous stem cell transplantation, while exposure to brentuximab vedotin was not uniform. Negative selection with magnetic separation was used to purify CD4+ T cells from thawed PBMCs. Clones were sequenced by immunoSEQ multiplex PCR, and TCRdb holds only the in-frame ones, with some missing. The sample includes fewer than 7,500 clones, almost 80% of them seen just once. Sequencing used CD4+ T cells from blood, obtained at baseline. These receptors all come from a human donor with classical Hodgkin lymphoma.

In this sample, this clone turned up once. The chain joins TRBV6-6 to TRBJ1-5; 7 nucleotides match TRBD1. The CDR3 extends over 15 amino acids. V lost 2 bases, J lost 4 bases, and 5 bases stayed unmatched. Germline V gives CDR1 MNHNY, CDR2 SVGAGI (reference sequence). The CDR3 here is CASSYTGTVNQPQHF. For the CDR3, the DNA is TGTGCCAGCAGTTACACCGGGACAGTTAATCAGCCCCAGCATTTT.

The chain employs TRBV5-1 and TRBJ2-7; D uncertain. Germline CDR1 SGHRS, CDR2 YFSETQ. This CDR3 region has 11 residues. Trimming pared 2 bases from V and 6 bases from J, leaving 6 bases between. The CDR3, as DNA: TGCGCCAGCAGCTTAGGGCGCGAGCAGTACTTC. This encodes CASSLGREQYF.

The chain carries TRBV2 and TRBJ2-7; TRBD1 matches 7 bases. V was pared by 8 bases and J by 1 base, with 11 bases of the junction left unmatched. CDR1 and CDR2 from the germline V gene are SNHLY and FYNNEI. This CDR3 region has 15 residues. The CDR3 reads CASSRLGRGSYEQYF. The DNA for the CDR3 is TGTGCCAGCTCGCGACTGGGCAGGGGGTCCTACGAGCAGTACTTC.

The chain recombines TRBV7-9 with TRBJ2-2; 8 bases align to TRBD1. Looked up from germline, CDR1 is SEHNR and CDR2 is FQNEAQ (reference sequence). After removal of 5 bases from V and 3 bases from J, the junction contained 5 bases not matched to a gene. The CDR3 spans 15 residues. The CDR3 DNA follows: TGTGCCAGCAGCGCGACAGGGGTGTACACCGGGGAGCTGTTTTTT. This gives the protein CASSATGVYTGELFF.

This clone has only one observation. This chain joins TRBV19 and TRBJ2-5, with 10 bases lining up with TRBD2. Looked up from germline, CDR1 is LNHDA and CDR2 is SQIVND (reference sequence). With 3 bases clipped from V and 0 bases from J, the junction kept 4 bases outside the gene matches. The CDR3 is made up of 16 amino acids. The CDR3: CASSIGLAVYQETQYF. The CDR3 nucleotides read TGTGCCAGTAGTATCGGACTAGCGGTGTACCAAGAGACCCAGTACTTC.

The chain links TRBV30 to TRBJ2-1; maybe TRBD2 (6 bases). The CDR3 runs to 11 residues. V was cut by 3 bases and J by 10 bases, with 10 bases left in between. Germline V gene data show CDR1 as GTSNPN and CDR2 as SVGIG (reference sequence). The CDR3 nucleotides are TGTGCCTGGAGCAGACTAGTGGAGCAGTTCTTC. It specifies CAWSRLVEQFF.

This clone was seen only a few times. This sequence joins TRBV10-3 and TRBJ2-5; D is unresolved. The CDR3 extends over 13 amino acids. Trimming removed 3 bases at V and 3 bases at J, with 8 bases between. Looked up from germline, CDR1 is ENHRY and CDR2 is SYGVKD. CDR3 nucleotide sequence: TGTGCCATCAGTGAAAGACGGGAAGAGACCCAGTACTTC. Its protein is CAISERREETQYF.

This CDR3 is CASSLGDSLYGYTF. The DNA for the CDR3 is TGTGCCAGCAGCTTGGGGGACAGCCTTTATGGCTACACCTTC. The chain combines TRBV5-4 with TRBJ1-2; TRBD1 matches at 7 bases. The CDR3 has 14 residues. The J segment lost 5 bases and the V segment lost 0 bases, leaving 4 bases of the junction unmatched. Germline CDR1 reads SGHNT; CDR2 reads YYREEE (reference sequence).

The gene calls are TRBV14 and TRBJ2-1; D is possibly TRBD2 (6 bases). The CDR3 consists of 14 residues. V was shortened by 3 bases and J by 0 bases, with 6 bases between the two germline ends. Germline V gene sequence: CDR1 SGHDN, CDR2 FVKESK. The CDR3 loop reads CASSHGSSYNEQFF. DNA for the CDR3: TGTGCCAGCAGCCACGGGAGCTCCTACAATGAGCAGTTCTTC.

The V and J genes are TRBV18 and TRBJ2-3; 14 nucleotides align to TRBD2. V gave up 3 bases and J gave up 6 bases; unmatched junction bases: 5. Germline V CDR1 and CDR2: KGHSH, LQKENI. The CDR3 extends over 16 amino acids. The CDR3 DNA reads TGTGCCAGCTCACCCAGACTAGCGGGAGGGCCGGATACGCAGTATTTT. Its protein is CASSPRLAGGPDTQYF.

This chain uses TRBV5-1 with TRBJ2-1; TRBD2 matches 8 bases. The germline CDR1 and CDR2 sequences are SGHRS and YFSETQ. This CDR3 contains 16 residues. J was trimmed by 4 bases and V by 0 bases; bases with no gene match: 6. CDR3: CASSLVSGGQYNEQFF. DNA for the CDR3: TGCGCCAGCAGCTTGGTCTCGGGAGGGCAATACAATGAGCAGTTCTTC.

V usage is TRBV10-2 and J usage is TRBJ2-2, with 14 bases that match TRBD2. CDR1 and CDR2 (germline): WSHSY, SAAADI. CDR3 length: 15 amino acids. After removal of 6 bases from V and 6 bases from J, the junction contained 3 bases not matched to a gene. CDR3 loop: CASRSGLAGAGELFF. The CDR3 region has the DNA TGCGCCAGCAGATCGGGACTAGCGGGAGCCGGGGAGCTGTTTTTT.

The rearrangement joins TRBV7-9 to TRBJ2-7; a possible D gene is TRBD1 (6 bases). This CDR3 spans 16 amino acids. V was pared by 2 bases and J by 0 bases, with 14 bases between. Germline V lookup: CDR1 SEHNR, CDR2 FQNEAQ (reference sequence). Here the CDR3 DNA reads TGTGCCAGCAGCTTATTTGGAAGGGGGAGCTCCTACGAGCAGTACTTC. This encodes CASSLFGRGSSYEQYF.

The rearrangement links TRBV18 to TRBJ2-7; D is undetermined. The CDR3 contains 13 residues. Trimming cost V 3 bases and J 2 bases, with 8 bases left between them. Per the germline V gene, CDR1 is KGHSH and CDR2 is LQKENI. CDR3 in DNA: TGTGCCAGCTCACCCGACACCACCTACGAGCAGTACTTC. Protein sequence: CASSPDTTYEQYF.

The chain joins TRBV10-3 to TRBJ2-4; no reliable D call. This CDR3 spans 14 amino acids. Germline V lookup: CDR1 ENHRY, CDR2 SYGVKD. The V end lost 4 bases, the J end lost 3 bases, and 10 bases lay between the germline ends. CDR3: CAISGQPGKNIQYF. Here the CDR3 DNA reads TGTGCCATCAGTGGGCAGCCAGGCAAAAACATTCAGTACTTC.

The rearrangement joins TRBV5-8 to TRBJ2-3, with unresolved D. This CDR3 is built from 15 residues. The germline V and J ends were trimmed by 0 bases and 3 bases, with 11 bases remaining between them. Germline CDR1 is SGHTS and CDR2 is YDEGEE. CDR3 sequence: CASSLGVQETDTQYF. As DNA, the CDR3 is TGTGCCAGCAGCTTGGGGGTGCAGGAAACAGATACGCAGTATTTT.

A word on this clone: The junction departs from the called germline gene at one end, perhaps through a read error. The chain is built from TRBV5-6 and TRBJ1-2; D gene ambiguous. The CDR3 has 13 residues. Germline V gene sequence: CDR1 SGHDT, CDR2 YYEEEE. The CDR3 sequence is CASSLGNLYGCTF. The DNA for the CDR3 is TGTGCCAGCAGCTTGGGCAACCTCTATGGCTGCACCTTC. The complete variable domain, with remaining parts taken from reference TRBV5-6 and TRBJ1-2, reads DAGVTQSPTHLIKTRGQQVTLRCSPKSGHDTVSWYQQALGQGPQFIFQYYEEEERQRGNFPDRFSGHQFPNYSSELNVNALLLGDSALYLCASSLGNLYGCTFGSGTRLTVV.

The J gene is TRBJ1-6, the V gene TRBV6-4, with D tentatively TRBD1 (6 bases). CDR3 length: 14 amino acids. The V end lost 4 bases, the J end lost 9 bases, and 13 bases lay between the germline ends. Germline assignment: CDR1 MRHNA and CDR2 SNTAGT. The CDR3 nucleotides read TGTGCCAGCAGTGTGGGGGCGGAGGGTTCACCCCTCCACTTT. This translates into CASSVGAEGSPLHF.

V and J are TRBV7-2 and TRBJ2-1; D uncertain. The CDR3 has 12 residues. V lost 4 bases and J lost 15, with 16 bases in between. Looked up from germline, CDR1 is SGHTA and CDR2 is FQGNSA. The CDR3 DNA reads TGTGCCAGCAGCTCCCCGGCCCCAAATGCGTTCTTC. This sequence encodes CASSSPAPNAFF. Drawing the rest from reference TRBV7-2 and TRBJ2-1, the complete variable domain is GAGVSQSPSNKVTEKGKDVELRCDPISGHTALYWYRQSLGQGLEFLIYFQGNSAPDKSGLPSDRFSAERTGGSVSTLTIQRTQQEDSAVYLCASSSPAPNAFFGPGTRLTVL.

The chain employs TRBV15 and TRBJ2-1, with TRBD2 matching 8 bases. Per the germline V gene, CDR1 is LNHNV and CDR2 is YYDKDF (reference sequence). V lost 4 bases and J lost 4; bases outside the gene matches: 6. This CDR3 is built from 15 residues. CDR3 bases: TGTGCCACCAGCACCCAACTAGCGGATTACAATGAGCAGTTCTTC. It yields the protein CATSTQLADYNEQFF.

The rearrangement links TRBV18 to TRBJ1-2; D remains ambiguous. V dropped 10 bases and J dropped 7 bases, with 19 bases sitting between them. The CDR3 length is 13 residues. CDR1 and CDR2 (germline): KGHSH, LQKENI. CDR3 nucleotide sequence: TGTGCCACCCGGGCGTCACGGGAGGGTGGCTACACCTTC. This translates into CATRASREGGYTF.

This clone was counted a few times. The genes are TRBV28 and TRBJ1-4, with D possibly being TRBD1 (5 bases). V lost 6 bases and J 7 bases, leaving 33 bases between the germline ends. Germline assignment: CDR1 MDHEN and CDR2 SYDVKM. This CDR3 is 20 amino acids long. CDR3 coding DNA: TGTGCCAGCAGGTGGGGCCTCCGGCCCAGTCCGCTCATAAGGGGTGAAAAACTGTTTTTT. Translated: CASRWGLRPSPLIRGEKLFF.

V is TRBV5-1 and J is TRBJ2-3, with TRBD2 matching 7 bases. The CDR3 is 16 residues long. The trim removed 2 bases at V and 0 bases at J, leaving 6 bases unmatched. Germline CDR1 reads SGHRS; CDR2 reads YFSETQ. CDR3 amino acids: CASSLQGTTSTDTQYF. DNA of the CDR3: TGCGCCAGCAGCTTACAAGGGACTACTAGCACAGATACGCAGTATTTT.

The rearrangement joins TRBV6-5 to TRBJ2-7; 8 bases map to TRBD2. Germline CDR1 MNHEY, CDR2 SVGAGI. The trim removed 5 bases at V and 2 bases at J, leaving 11 bases unmatched. The CDR3 is 16 residues long. The CDR3 protein is CASSNWQRGSPYEQYF. CDR3 coding DNA: TGTGCCAGCAGTAACTGGCAGCGGGGGTCGCCCTACGAGCAGTACTTC.

This clone has more than one count but fewer than ten. This chain's CDR3 is CASGRQGSSNQPQHF. CDR3 bases: TGTGCCAGTGGACGACAGGGGAGTAGCAATCAGCCCCAGCATTTT. The rearrangement links TRBV19 to TRBJ1-5; 8 nucleotides match TRBD1. The CDR3 is made up of 15 amino acids. Germline loops: CDR1 LNHDA, CDR2 SQIVND (reference sequence). V lost 8 bases, J lost 0 bases, and 6 bases stayed unmatched.

The chain has TRBV25-1 and TRBJ2-1, with D possibly being TRBD2 (7 bases). CDR1 and CDR2 (germline): MGHDK, SYGVNS. The V end lost 7 bases, the J end lost 5 bases, and 15 bases lay between the germline ends. The CDR3 consists of 14 residues. The CDR3 sequence is CASTPSGTHNEQFF. The DNA of the CDR3 is TGTGCCAGCACCCCAAGCGGGACACACAATGAGCAGTTCTTC.

The chain combines TRBV15 with TRBJ1-5; 7 positions agree with TRBD1. This CDR3 region has 16 residues. The germline gives CDR1 LNHNV, CDR2 YYDKDF (reference sequence). Trimming cost V 6 bases and J 0 bases; bases outside gene matches: 8. CDR3 nucleotides: TGTGCCACCAGGGCAGACGGGACAGATAGCAATCAGCCCCAGCATTTT. As protein: CATRADGTDSNQPQHF.

This chain links TRBV7-2 with TRBJ1-3, with D possibly being TRBD1 (5 bases). CDR1 is SGHTA, CDR2 FQGNSA, per germline. The CDR3 runs 14 residues. Trimming stripped 5 bases from V and 0 bases from J, with 8 bases between. The CDR3 reads CASSPGGSGNTIYF. For the CDR3, the DNA is TGTGCCAGCAGCCCCGGGGGCTCTGGAAACACCATATATTTT.

The chain is built from TRBV27 and TRBJ1-1; 7 nucleotides align to TRBD1. CDR3 length equals 13 residues. J gave up 12 bases and V 7 bases, and 14 bases lay outside the gene matches. Germline CDR1 is MNHEY and CDR2 is SMNVEV (reference sequence). As DNA, the CDR3 is TGTGCCAGCACCTCCCAGGAGGGGGCGGCCCCTTTCTTT. Translating gives CASTSQEGAAPFF.

V usage is TRBV19 and J usage is TRBJ2-7; possibly TRBD2 for D (6 bases). Germline assignment: CDR1 LNHDA and CDR2 SQIVND (reference sequence). This CDR3 comprises 14 residues. V lost 7 bases and J lost 4, with 17 bases in between. CDR3 sequence: CASNRGGRGYEQYF. The CDR3 region has the DNA TGTGCCAGTAATCGCGGTGGGCGGGGTTACGAGCAGTACTTC. Using reference TRBV19 and TRBJ2-7 for the parts outside the CDR3, the full variable domain is DGGITQSPKYLFRKEGQNVTLSCEQNLNHDAMYWYRQDPGQGLRLIYYSQIVNDFQKGDIAEGYSVSREKKESFPLTVTSAQKNPTAFYLCASNRGGRGYEQYFGPGTRLTVT.